This TCR beta chain emerged from a study of cytomegalovirus exposure and HLA in healthy donors. Broader study findings: Presence/absence analyses rested on an assumption that sequencing depth was roughly uniform across donors.

The PCR contained 60 Vbeta and 13 Jbeta primers. Profiling relied on immunoSEQ multiplex PCR, and the TCRdb table lists in-frame clones only, not all of them. The sample has roughly 200,000 clones, about 78% seen once. In regard to this clone: Antigen: not known.

V lost 0 bases and J lost 6; bases outside the gene matches: 5. Germline CDR1 reads MNHEY; CDR2 reads SVGAGI. This CDR3 region has 14 residues. The TCR originated in a man in his sixties in good health and CMV-seronegative. Sequencing input: PBMCs. The genes are TRBV6-5 and TRBJ2-7, with 7 bases aligning to TRBD1. CDR3 sequence reads: CASSYSRGGAEQYF. The CDR3 DNA sequence: TGTGCCAGCAGTTACTCGCGAGGGGGCGCCGAGCAGTACTTC.